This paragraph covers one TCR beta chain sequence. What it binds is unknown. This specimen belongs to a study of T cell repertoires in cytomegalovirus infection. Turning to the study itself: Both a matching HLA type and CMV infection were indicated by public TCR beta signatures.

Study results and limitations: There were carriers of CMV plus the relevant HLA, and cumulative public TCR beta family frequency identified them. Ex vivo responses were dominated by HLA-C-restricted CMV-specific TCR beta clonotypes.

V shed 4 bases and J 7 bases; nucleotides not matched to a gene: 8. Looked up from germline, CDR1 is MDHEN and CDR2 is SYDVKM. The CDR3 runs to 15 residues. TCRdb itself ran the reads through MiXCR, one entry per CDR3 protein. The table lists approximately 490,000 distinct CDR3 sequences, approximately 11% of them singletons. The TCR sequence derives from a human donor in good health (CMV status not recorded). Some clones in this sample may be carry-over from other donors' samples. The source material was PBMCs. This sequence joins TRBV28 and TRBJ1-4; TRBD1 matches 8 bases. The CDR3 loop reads CASSSLQGAGEKLFF. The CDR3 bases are TGTGCCAGCAGTTCACTCCAGGGGGCGGGTGAAAAACTGTTTTTT.